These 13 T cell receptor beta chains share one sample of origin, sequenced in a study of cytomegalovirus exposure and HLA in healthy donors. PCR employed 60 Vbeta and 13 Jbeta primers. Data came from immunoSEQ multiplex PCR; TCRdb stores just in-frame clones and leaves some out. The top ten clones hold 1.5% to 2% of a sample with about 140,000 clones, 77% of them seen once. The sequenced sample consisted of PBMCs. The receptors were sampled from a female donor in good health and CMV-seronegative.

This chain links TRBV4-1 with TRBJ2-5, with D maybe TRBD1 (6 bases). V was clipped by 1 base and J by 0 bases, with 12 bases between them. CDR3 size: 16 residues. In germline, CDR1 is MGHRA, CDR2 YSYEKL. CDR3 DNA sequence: TGCGCCAGCAGCCAAGGTCAGGGGAAGTACCAAGAGACCCAGTACTTC. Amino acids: CASSQGQGKYQETQYF.

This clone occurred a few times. The CDR3 loop reads CATQSTGGDTEAFF. CDR3 in DNA: TGCGCCACTCAATCTACAGGGGGGGACACTGAAGCTTTCTTT. This chain uses TRBV5-1 with TRBJ1-1; 8 bases map to TRBD1. Germline V CDR1 and CDR2: SGHRS, YFSETQ. The CDR3 covers 14 residues. With V trimmed by 9 bases and J by 3 bases, 10 bases remained unmatched.

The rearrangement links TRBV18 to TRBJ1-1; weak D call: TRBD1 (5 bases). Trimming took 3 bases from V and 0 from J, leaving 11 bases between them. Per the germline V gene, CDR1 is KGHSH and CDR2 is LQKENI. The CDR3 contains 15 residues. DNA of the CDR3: TGTGCCAGCTCACCTAACGACAGACTGAACACTGAAGCTTTCTTT. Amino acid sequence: CASSPNDRLNTEAFF.

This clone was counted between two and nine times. The CDR3 loop reads CASSLGDRGEKLFF. The DNA of the CDR3 is TGTGCCAGCAGCTTGGGGGACAGGGGTGAAAAACTGTTTTTT. This chain joins TRBV7-9 and TRBJ1-4; 10 nucleotides align to TRBD1. The CDR3 consists of 14 residues. CDR1 is SEHNR and CDR2 is FQNEAQ in the germline V gene (reference sequence). Losses at the gene ends were 3 bases for V and 7 bases for J; bases not matched to a gene: 2.

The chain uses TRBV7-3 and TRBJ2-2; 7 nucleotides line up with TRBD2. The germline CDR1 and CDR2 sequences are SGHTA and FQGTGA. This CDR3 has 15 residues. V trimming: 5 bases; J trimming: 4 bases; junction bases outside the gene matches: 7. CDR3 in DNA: TGTGCCAGCAGCCCGTCGACTAGCCCCACCGGGGAGCTGTTTTTT. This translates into CASSPSTSPTGELFF.

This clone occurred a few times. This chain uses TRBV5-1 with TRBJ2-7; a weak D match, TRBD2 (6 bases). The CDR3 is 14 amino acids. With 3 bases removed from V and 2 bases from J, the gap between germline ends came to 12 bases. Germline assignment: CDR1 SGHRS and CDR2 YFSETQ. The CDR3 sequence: CASSSGDGTYEQYF. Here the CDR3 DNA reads TGCGCCAGCAGCTCGGGGGACGGCACCTACGAGCAGTACTTC.

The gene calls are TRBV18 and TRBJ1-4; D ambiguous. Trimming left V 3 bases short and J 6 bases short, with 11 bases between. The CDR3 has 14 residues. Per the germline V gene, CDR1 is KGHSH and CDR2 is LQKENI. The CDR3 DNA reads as TGTGCCAGCTCACCCCGGGGTAAAGATGAAAAACTGTTTTTT. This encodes CASSPRGKDEKLFF.

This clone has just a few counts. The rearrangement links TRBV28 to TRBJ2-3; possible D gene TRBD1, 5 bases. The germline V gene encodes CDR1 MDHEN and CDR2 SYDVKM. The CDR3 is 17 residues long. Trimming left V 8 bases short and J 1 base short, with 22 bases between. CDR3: CASGPSAVGLGTDTQYF. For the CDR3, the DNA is TGTGCCAGCGGTCCCTCAGCTGTGGGGCTGGGCACAGATACGCAGTATTTT.

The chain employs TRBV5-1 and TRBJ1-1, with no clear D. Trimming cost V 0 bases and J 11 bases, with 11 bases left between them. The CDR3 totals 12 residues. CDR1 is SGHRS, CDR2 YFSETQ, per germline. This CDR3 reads CASSLGGVDAFF. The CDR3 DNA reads TGCGCCAGCAGCTTGGGCGGGGTAGACGCTTTCTTT.

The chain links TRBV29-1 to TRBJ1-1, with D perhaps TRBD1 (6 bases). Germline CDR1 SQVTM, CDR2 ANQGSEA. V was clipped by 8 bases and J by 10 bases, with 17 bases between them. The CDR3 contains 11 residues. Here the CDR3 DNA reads TGCAGCTCGGGGGGCGGAGATAGAGCTTTCTTT. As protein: CSSGGGDRAFF.

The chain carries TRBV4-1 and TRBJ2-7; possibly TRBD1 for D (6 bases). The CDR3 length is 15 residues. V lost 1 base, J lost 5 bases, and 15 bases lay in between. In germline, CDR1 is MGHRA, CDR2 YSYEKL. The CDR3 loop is CASSQGGQNLHEQYF. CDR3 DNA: TGCGCCAGCAGCCAAGGGGGGCAGAACCTACACGAGCAGTACTTC.

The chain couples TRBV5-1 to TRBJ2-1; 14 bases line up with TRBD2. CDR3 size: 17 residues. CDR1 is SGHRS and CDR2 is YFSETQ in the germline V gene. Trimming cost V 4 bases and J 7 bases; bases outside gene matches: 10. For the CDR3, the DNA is TGCGCCAGCAGCACCGGACTAGCGGGAGGCTTGGGTAATGAGCAGTTCTTC. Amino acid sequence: CASSTGLAGGLGNEQFF.

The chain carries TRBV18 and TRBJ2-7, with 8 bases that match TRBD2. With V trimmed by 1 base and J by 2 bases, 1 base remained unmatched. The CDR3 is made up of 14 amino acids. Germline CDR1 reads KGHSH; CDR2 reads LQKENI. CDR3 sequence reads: CASSPRGGPYEQYF. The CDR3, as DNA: TGTGCCAGCTCACCACGCGGGGGGCCCTACGAGCAGTACTTC.